The TCR beta chain under discussion was sequenced for a study of blood T cell repertoires in COVID-19. For the study at large: Both acute and convalescent COVID-19 samples were obtained from the United States, Italy and Spain. PBMCs, B-cell-depleted T cells, or T cells were the source of the cDNA or gDNA that made up the material.

The V and J ends lost 7 bases and 0 bases, in that order; junction bases with no gene match: 8. CDR1 is SNHLY and CDR2 is FYNNEI in the germline V gene. The CDR3 runs 16 residues. In the authors' workflow: Researchers report that nucleated cell counts were estimated from reference gene primer amplification. Sequencing was performed with immunoSEQ multiplex PCR; in TCRdb, only in-frame clones are kept and a portion is missing. That table gives V, J and clone size, and the DNA gave D and trimming. The sample has 170,000 or so clones; 86% are singletons. This chain links TRBV2 with TRBJ2-2; TRBD2 aligns across 7 bases. The sequenced material came from peripheral blood. This TCR was recovered from a man between 45 and 60 years old with active or convalescent COVID-19. The CDR3 DNA reads as TGTGCCAGCACTGAGAGCGGGGTCGCGAACACCGGGGAGCTGTTTTTT. The encoded protein is CASTESGVANTGELFF. The whole variable domain, remainder taken from reference TRBV2 and TRBJ2-2, is EPEVTQTPSHQVTQMGQEVILRCVPISNHLYFYWYRQILGQKVEFLVSFYNNEISEKSEIFDDQFSVERPDGSNFTLKIRSTKLEDSAMYFCASTESGVANTGELFFGEGSRLTVL.